This T cell receptor beta chain was sequenced in a study of CD8+ T cells in alopecia areata. Once RNA had been extracted, it was reverse transcribed into cDNA to act as the sequencing template. Assay: immunoSEQ multiplex PCR; the TCRdb copy retains only in-frame clones and omits some. The data show about 270,000 clones, over 45% seen once. Trimming cost V 3 bases and J 0 bases, with 12 bases left between them. The CDR3 has 15 residues. Germline CDR1 reads GTSNPN; CDR2 reads SVGIG (reference sequence). This sample's treatment: oral pan-JAK inhibitor, 5-10 mg twice daily. The sample here was CD4+ T cells sorted from blood, taken around week 54, from a patient treated with tofacitinib. The origin of this receptor is a human donor with alopecia areata. J is TRBJ2-1 and V is TRBV30; D call uncertain. The CDR3 sequence: CAWRGGRSSYNEQFF. Here the CDR3 DNA reads TGTGCCTGGAGAGGCGGTAGGAGCTCCTACAATGAGCAGTTCTTC.